A single sample gave rise to the 27 T cell receptor beta chains below, sequenced in a study of metastatic and nonmetastatic thyroid tumors. With MiXCR, TCRdb reprocessed the PCR reads. Of 75,000 to 100,000 clones listed, roughly 13% are singletons. Not a single patient had been given any form of treatment at any point before undergoing thyroid surgery. Source material: blood. The receptors originated from a female donor with papillary thyroid cancer or a benign thyroid nodule (not recorded which). Some clones in this sample may be carry-over from other donors' samples.

This clone was found many times. The gene calls are TRBV29-1 and TRBJ2-7; D gene unclear. The CDR3 covers 11 residues. Trimming cost V 2 bases and J 3 bases, with 5 bases left between them. Per germline, CDR1 SQVTM and CDR2 ANQGSEA. CDR3 sequence (DNA): TGCAGCGTTGAAATCTTCTACGAGCAGTACTTC. It codes for CSVEIFYEQYF.

This clone occurred many times. The CDR3 loop reads CASSSDWSSYNEQFF. DNA for the CDR3: TGTGCCAGCAGTTCTGACTGGAGCTCCTACAATGAGCAGTTCTTC. The chain carries TRBV6-1 and TRBJ2-1; D ambiguous. CDR1 is MNHNS, CDR2 SASEGT, per germline. Trimming cost V 5 bases and J 0 bases, with 11 bases left between them. This CDR3 contains 15 residues.

This clone was counted at least ten times. This chain connects TRBV20-1 to TRBJ2-1, with D possibly TRBD2 on 5 matching bases. Germline-derived CDR1 and CDR2 are DFQATT and SNEGSKA (reference sequence). The CDR3 is made up of 14 amino acids. V was clipped by 3 bases and J by 2 bases, with 11 bases between them. CDR3 residues: CSASGSLTYNEQFF. For the CDR3, the DNA is TGCAGTGCTAGTGGGAGTCTCACCTACAATGAGCAGTTCTTC.

Comment on this clone: This may be a read error, as it is one base from a much larger clone. The J gene is TRBJ2-5, the V gene TRBV7-6; 11 nucleotides line up with TRBD2. The CDR3 loop spans 16 amino acids. V trimming: 0 bases; J trimming: 5 bases; junction bases outside the gene matches: 5. Germline loops: CDR1 SGHVS, CDR2 FNYEAQ. CDR3 loop: CASSLASGGAMETQYF. CDR3 DNA: TGTGCCAGCAGCTTAGCTAGCGGGGGGGCGATGGAGACCCAGTACTTC.

This clone was seen a handful of times. This may arise from a read error, as a much more abundant clone is one base away. The V call is TRBV5-6, the J call TRBJ2-2; D gene ambiguous. V was shortened by 1 base and J by 10 bases, with 5 bases between the two germline ends. CDR1 is SGHDT and CDR2 is YYEEEE in the germline V gene. This CDR3 is 11 amino acids long. The CDR3 protein is CASSLSAELFF. For the CDR3, the DNA is TGTGCCAGCAGCTTGTCCGCGGAGCTGTTTTTT.

This clone was detected ten times or more. The gene calls are TRBV15 and TRBJ2-7; 7 positions match TRBD2. Losses at the gene ends were 0 bases for V and 1 base for J; bases not matched to a gene: 3. Per the germline V gene, CDR1 is LNHNV and CDR2 is YYDKDF (reference sequence). CDR3 length: 15 residues. This CDR3 is CATSRDSGHSYEQYF. For the CDR3, the DNA is TGTGCCACCAGCAGAGATAGCGGGCATTCCTACGAGCAGTACTTC.

This clone came up many times. The rearrangement joins TRBV6-1 to TRBJ1-1, with 8 bases aligning to TRBD1. Germline lookup yields CDR1 MNHNS and CDR2 SASEGT. The CDR3 length is 16 residues. Losses at the gene ends were 6 bases for V and 2 bases for J; bases not matched to a gene: 11. In DNA, the CDR3 is TGTGCCAGCAGCGCCCCCCCGGGGACAGGAAACACTGAAGCTTTCTTT. Protein: CASSAPPGTGNTEAFF.

DNA of the CDR3: TGTGCCAGTAGCGAGGGGCCGAGCTCCTACAATGAGCAGTTCTTC. It encodes CASSEGPSSYNEQFF. The chain carries TRBV19 and TRBJ2-1; tentatively, D is TRBD1 or TRBD2 (5 bases each). Trimming pared 6 bases from V and 0 bases from J, leaving 12 bases between. Germline CDR1 and CDR2: LNHDA and SQIVND (reference sequence). The CDR3 sequence is 15 residues long.

This clone was seen many times. The chain combines TRBV6-4 with TRBJ1-6; D not resolved. V dropped 3 bases and J dropped 6 bases, with 9 bases sitting between them. This CDR3 has 14 residues. In germline, CDR1 is MRHNA, CDR2 SNTAGT. CDR3 loop: CASSESGFNSPLHF. The CDR3, as DNA: TGTGCCAGCAGTGAGTCGGGGTTTAATTCACCCCTCCACTTT.

This clone was observed at least ten times. Other DNA sequences within the sample encode an identical CDR3. The chain employs TRBV4-3 and TRBJ2-2; unclear D gene. The CDR3 consists of 15 residues. V was clipped by 1 base and J by 1 base, with 7 bases between them. Germline lookup yields CDR1 LGHNA and CDR2 YSLEER. The DNA of the CDR3 is TGCGCCAGCAGCCAAGTTCGGAAGAACACCGGGGAGCTGTTTTTT. This codes for CASSQVRKNTGELFF.

This clone was found many times. This rearrangement joins TRBV5-5 to TRBJ2-1; D uncertain. This CDR3 contains 15 residues. The germline V and J ends were trimmed by 1 base and 0 bases, with 8 bases remaining between them. CDR1 is SGHKS and CDR2 is YYEKEE in the germline V gene (reference sequence). The chain's CDR3 is CASSLIGNSYNEQFF. CDR3 in DNA: TGTGCCAGCAGCTTGATAGGGAACTCCTACAATGAGCAGTTCTTC.

This clone was picked up many times. The chain is built from TRBV2 and TRBJ1-5; D not resolved. CDR1 is SNHLY, CDR2 FYNNEI, per germline. Trimming cost V 0 bases and J 6 bases, with 9 bases left between them. The CDR3 extends over 14 amino acids. The CDR3 sequence: CASSEALPSQPQHF. CDR3 bases: TGTGCCAGCAGTGAAGCGCTTCCATCTCAGCCCCAGCATTTT.

About this clone: Possible read error: a much larger clone is one base away. This sequence joins TRBV6-2 or TRBV6-3 and TRBJ2-1; 10 bases fit TRBD2. V trimming: 6 bases; J trimming: 7 bases; junction bases outside the gene matches: 21. The CDR3 is made up of 19 amino acids. The germline CDR1 and CDR2 sequences are MNHEY and SVGEGT. The CDR3 region has the DNA TGTGCCAGCAGCCGACTTCCCACACGAATAGCGGGAGGCGGGAATGAGCAGTTCTTC. As protein: CASSRLPTRIAGGGNEQFF.

The table lists this clone with many counts. The chain employs TRBV5-1 and TRBJ1-2; TRBD1 matches 10 bases. The CDR3 is made up of 18 amino acids. Per germline, CDR1 SGHRS and CDR2 YFSETQ. The J segment lost 8 bases and the V segment lost 4 bases, leaving 20 bases of the junction unmatched. Here the CDR3 reads CASSPWGSTGGEEQGYTF. The CDR3, as DNA: TGCGCCAGCAGCCCCTGGGGATCGACAGGGGGCGAAGAGCAGGGCTACACCTTC. Full variable domain (missing parts from reference TRBV5-1 and TRBJ1-2): KAGVTQTPRYLIKTRGQQVTLSCSPISGHRSVSWYQQTPGQGLQFLFEYFSETQRNKGNFPGRFSGRQFSNSRSEMNVSTLELGDSALYLCASSPWGSTGGEEQGYTFGSGTRLTVV.

In its sample, this clone was seen a few times. One end of the junction fails to match germline, which may point to a read error. The genes are TRBV12-3 or TRBV12-4 and TRBJ2-7; D might be TRBD2 (5 bases). The CDR3 loop spans 17 amino acids. CDR3 sequence (DNA): TGTGCCAGCATTTTAGCGTCCCCGGGAAGGTTTTCCTACGAGCAGTACTTC. Amino acids: CASILASPGRFSYEQYF.

The chain uses TRBV6-5 and TRBJ2-7; D gene ambiguous. Trimming cost V 7 bases and J 6 bases, with 16 bases left between them. This CDR3 comprises 13 residues. Germline V gene sequence: CDR1 MNHEY, CDR2 SVGAGI. The CDR3 nucleotides are TGTGCCAGCATTACAGCTATTCCCTTCGAGCAGTACTTC. The encoded protein is CASITAIPFEQYF.

This clone showed up many times. The chain combines TRBV20-1 with TRBJ1-1; TRBD1 might be the D (6 bases). CDR1 and CDR2 from the germline V gene are DFQATT and SNEGSKA (reference sequence). This CDR3 is 15 amino acids long. With 2 bases removed from V and 3 bases from J, the gap between germline ends came to 16 bases. The CDR3 loop reads CSARFLSKGDTEAFF. CDR3 nucleotide sequence: TGCAGTGCTAGATTCCTATCGAAGGGGGACACTGAAGCTTTCTTT.

This clone was detected ten times or more. V gene TRBV20-1 combines with J gene TRBJ1-5; weak D call: TRBD1 (5 bases). Per germline, CDR1 DFQATT and CDR2 SNEGSKA (reference sequence). The germline V and J ends were trimmed by 0 bases and 0 bases, with 12 bases remaining between them. The CDR3 has 16 amino acids. Here the CDR3 DNA reads TGCAGTGCTAGAGATCGGGGACTGTATAGCAATCAGCCCCAGCATTTT. Translating gives CSARDRGLYSNQPQHF.

This clone was seen only a few times. A single base separates this from a much larger clone, so it may be a read error. Other DNA sequences from this sample encode an identical CDR3 as well. The chain combines TRBV9 with TRBJ2-3; D may be TRBD1 or TRBD2 (6 bases each). V lost 0 bases, J lost 2 bases, and 13 bases lay in between. Germline V lookup: CDR1 SGDLS, CDR2 YYNGEE. The CDR3 consists of 16 residues. CDR3 nucleotide sequence: TGTGCCAGCAGCGTAGGGGGGCGGGATTTCACAGATACGCAGTATTTT. It codes for CASSVGGRDFTDTQYF.

In this sample, this clone turned up a few times. The chain couples TRBV6-1 to TRBJ2-7; the D is unclear. V was trimmed by 0 bases and J by 3 bases, leaving 6 bases between them. Germline V CDR1 and CDR2: MNHNS, SASEGT. The CDR3 runs to 13 residues. CDR3: CASSEAPIYEQYF. CDR3 DNA sequence: TGTGCCAGCAGTGAAGCGCCCATCTACGAGCAGTACTTC.

As regards this clone: A read error may be the cause here, since a much bigger clone is one base away. The chain combines TRBV19 with TRBJ2-1; D ambiguous. Trimming left V 6 bases short and J 7 bases short, with 19 bases between. CDR3 size: 15 residues. CDR1 LNHDA and CDR2 SQIVND come from the germline V gene (reference sequence). In DNA, the CDR3 is TGTGCCAGTAGGGGCTCTTCATGGTATGAAAATGAGCAGTTCTTC. It encodes CASRGSSWYENEQFF.

This clone was seen more than once but under ten times. The rearrangement links TRBV6-1 to TRBJ2-1; D may be TRBD2 (5 bases). Germline CDR1 and CDR2: MNHNS and SASEGT. The CDR3 length is 12 residues. Trimming removed 3 bases at V and 11 bases at J, with 11 bases between. As DNA, the CDR3 is TGTGCCAGCAGTGACCCGGGAAATCAGCAGTTCTTC. Amino acids: CASSDPGNQQFF.

This clone was detected a few times. V is TRBV2 and J is TRBJ2-1; D gene ambiguous. CDR3 length: 15 residues. Trimming removed 5 bases from V and 0 bases from J, with 11 bases in between. CDR1 is SNHLY, CDR2 FYNNEI, per germline. The CDR3 nucleotides are TGTGCCAGCAGTCTACGCTCCCACTCCTACAATGAGCAGTTCTTC. Its protein product is CASSLRSHSYNEQFF.

In its sample, this clone was seen many times. This chain connects TRBV5-4 to TRBJ2-7; 11 bases are a match to TRBD2. The CDR3 consists of 15 residues. J lost 4 bases, V lost 2 bases, and 5 bases had no gene match. Germline assignment: CDR1 SGHNT and CDR2 YYREEE (reference sequence). The CDR3 DNA follows: TGTGCCAGCAGCTTCGGGACTAGCGGTAGTTACGAGCAGTACTTC. Amino acid sequence: CASSFGTSGSYEQYF. Filled out from reference TRBV5-4 and TRBJ2-7, the complete variable domain reads ETGVTQSPTHLIKTRGQQVTLRCSSQSGHNTVSWYQQALGQGPQFIFQYYREEENGRGNFPPRFSGLQFPNYSSELNVNALELDDSALYLCASSFGTSGSYEQYFGPGTRLTVT.

This clone came up many times. A much larger clone sits a single nucleotide away, making a read error possible. The genes are TRBV7-2 and TRBJ2-7, with D tentatively TRBD1 or TRBD2 (5 bases each). The germline gives CDR1 SGHTA, CDR2 FQGNSA. This CDR3 region has 13 residues. CDR3 in DNA: TGTGCCAGCAGCTCGGGCCCCCGGGGCGAGCAGTGCTTC. Protein sequence: CASSSGPRGEQCF.

This clone was counted at least ten times. The V call is TRBV4-2, the J call TRBJ2-1; TRBD2 matches at 9 bases. In germline, CDR1 is LGHNA, CDR2 YNFKEQ. This CDR3 contains 18 residues. V trimming: 4 bases; J trimming: 0 bases; junction bases outside the gene matches: 10. In DNA, the CDR3 is TGTGCCAGCAGCCGAGGACGAGTTAGCGGGAGCTCCTACAATGAGCAGTTCTTC. This encodes CASSRGRVSGSSYNEQFF.

This clone was counted many times. V and J are TRBV11-2 and TRBJ1-2; D unresolved. The V end lost 3 bases, the J end lost 7 bases, and 15 bases lay between the germline ends. The CDR3 sequence is 14 residues long. CDR1 is SGHAT and CDR2 is FQNNGV in the germline V gene. CDR3 DNA: TGTGCCAGCAGCTTCGGTGTGGGTGGAAGTGGCTACACCTTC. Amino acids: CASSFGVGGSGYTF.